Listed here are 4 T cell receptor beta chains from one sample, sequenced in a study of cytomegalovirus exposure and HLA in healthy donors. Amplification used 60 Vbeta primers and 13 Jbeta primers. Clones were sequenced by immunoSEQ multiplex PCR, and TCRdb holds only the in-frame ones, with some missing. Of 100,000 to 150,000 clones listed, about 73% are singletons. The sample taken for sequencing was PBMCs. Receptors were obtained from a woman aged 45-65 years in good health and CMV-seropositive.

The chain joins TRBV27 to TRBJ2-5; TRBD2 aligns across 8 bases. V trimming: 1 base; J trimming: 2 bases; junction bases outside the gene matches: 6. The germline V gene encodes CDR1 MNHEY and CDR2 SMNVEV (reference sequence). This CDR3 contains 16 residues. CDR3 region: CASSLLGGGIQETQYF. CDR3 coding DNA: TGTGCCAGCAGTTTATTGGGCGGGGGGATACAAGAGACCCAGTACTTC.

The CDR3 loop is CASSSQGSTDTQYF. The CDR3, as DNA: TGTGCCAGCAGTTCTCAGGGGAGCACAGATACGCAGTATTTT. This chain connects TRBV2 to TRBJ2-3; possibly TRBD1 for D (6 bases). Germline lookup yields CDR1 SNHLY and CDR2 FYNNEI. V was trimmed by 5 bases and J by 0 bases, leaving 9 bases between them. This CDR3 is built from 14 residues. Based on the CDR3 plus reference TRBV2 and TRBJ2-3, the full variable domain is EPEVTQTPSHQVTQMGQEVILRCVPISNHLYFYWYRQILGQKVEFLVSFYNNEISEKSEIFDDQFSVERPDGSNFTLKIRSTKLEDSAMYFCASSSQGSTDTQYFGPGTRLTVL.

This chain uses TRBV7-8 with TRBJ1-6, with D hard to call. Trimming took 1 base from V and 8 from J, leaving 9 bases between them. This CDR3 has 14 amino acids. The germline CDR1 and CDR2 sequences are SGHVS and FQNEAQ. The CDR3 nucleotides are TGTGCCAGCAGCTTAGAGAGGAAGGATTCACCCCTCCACTTT. This encodes CASSLERKDSPLHF.

J is TRBJ2-3 and V is TRBV6-1; no reliable D call. Looked up from germline, CDR1 is MNHNS and CDR2 is SASEGT. Trimming removed 6 bases at V and 1 base at J, with 14 bases between. This CDR3 is built from 15 residues. This CDR3 reads CASRSSASGTDTQYF. Written as DNA, the CDR3 is TGTGCCAGCAGATCTAGTGCTTCGGGCACAGATACGCAGTATTTT.